This TCR beta chain was identified in a study of identical twins. Notes on the study in general: The models gave estimates that fell short of the out-of-frame TCR alpha sharing seen in monozygotic twins.

There are many counts of this clonotype. What it binds is not known. Template switching added a universal primer site, and cDNA bore unique molecular identifiers. TCRdb recomputed calls from the 5' RACE reads with MiXCR, one row per CDR3 protein. The table lists fewer than 650,000 distinct CDR3 sequences, 7.1% of them singletons. A further study also used this sample, focusing on yellow fever vaccine responses in identical twins.

Input material: PBMCs. This TCR came from a woman between 18 and 30 years old in good health.

The CDR3 is CASSQDEYGGAFYEQYF. The CDR3 nucleotides are TGTGCCAGCAGCCAAGACGAGTATGGAGGGGCGTTTTACGAGCAGTACTTC. This sequence joins TRBV4-2 and TRBJ2-7; D may be TRBD2 (6 bases). CDR1 and CDR2 from the germline V gene are LGHNA and YNFKEQ. Trimming cost V 0 bases and J 4 bases, with 19 bases left between them. This CDR3 spans 17 amino acids.